The present T cell receptor beta chain was sequenced within a study of T cell responses to AZD1222 COVID-19 vaccine. General observations from the study: Regions 160-218 and 743-854 held dominance among vaccine-associated CD4 TCRs, which spanned spike.

In the case of this clone: Its antigen is unidentified.

Here immunoSEQ multiplex PCR was the method, and the copy in TCRdb shows in-frame clones only, minus some. The profile shows around 83,000 clones, 90% of them singletons. The CDR3 spans 14 residues. CDR1 SGHRS and CDR2 YFSETQ come from the germline V gene. With 0 bases removed from V and 5 bases from J, the gap between germline ends came to 12 bases. V usage is TRBV5-1 and J usage is TRBJ2-7, with D tentatively TRBD1 or TRBD2 (6 bases each). The starting material was peripheral blood, obtained 28 days after the second AZD1222 dose. This clonotype was sampled from an adult who received the AZD1222 COVID-19 vaccine. CDR3 coding DNA: TGCGCCAGCAGCTTGGTTTTCGGGGGCCACGAGCAGTACTTC. Protein: CASSLVFGGHEQYF.